This T cell receptor beta chain was recovered during a study of T-cell reconstitution after alpha-beta-depleted transplantation in children. It was with unique molecular identifiers that the TCRbeta library was prepared. TCRdb reanalysed the PCR reads using MiXCR and keeps one entry per CDR3 protein. Among over 400,000 distinct CDR3 sequences listed, around 12% were seen once. CDR1 and CDR2 (germline): SNHLY, FYNNEI. The V segment lost 8 bases and the J segment 1 base; nucleotides outside the gene matches: 7. This CDR3 comprises 15 residues. The clonotype was recovered from a human donor who donated a stem cell graft to a child with combined immunodeficiency. The source material was PBMCs from the stem cell graft donor, sampled from the stem cell graft. This rearrangement joins TRBV2 to TRBJ2-5; 10 positions match TRBD2. This chain's CDR3 is CASQTSGLRQETQYF. DNA for the CDR3: TGTGCCAGCCAGACTAGCGGGCTACGCCAAGAGACCCAGTACTTC.